Each of the 8 T cell receptor beta chains below was sequenced from the same sample in a study of glioma-infiltrating T cells. Using RNA template, CDR3s of TCR alpha and beta were amplified with iRepertoire arm-PCR. TCRdb itself ran the multiplex PCR reads through MiXCR, one entry per CDR3 protein. The repertoire has approximately 400,000 distinct CDR3 sequences, around 45% of them found once; the top ten carry 9.5% to 15%. The sample comprised glioma tissue, nonneoplastic brain tissue, or PBMCs (not recorded which). These receptors all come from a human donor with low-grade glioma or glioblastoma, undergoing nonglioma brain surgery, or in good health (not recorded which).

This chain uses TRBV4-1 with TRBJ2-1; 9 bases align to TRBD2. CDR3 length: 15 residues. J gave up 6 bases and V 4 bases, and 7 bases lay outside the gene matches. Germline V gene lookup returns CDR1 MGHRA and CDR2 YSYEKL. CDR3 DNA: TGCGCCAGCAGCCCAACTAGCGGGCTTACCAATGAGCAGTTCTTC. Amino acids: CASSPTSGLTNEQFF.

This clonotype has ten or more counts. This chain links TRBV7-2 with TRBJ1-6; D perhaps matches TRBD1 (5 bases). From germline, CDR1 is SGHTA and CDR2 FQGNSA. The CDR3 length is 15 residues. Trimming took 5 bases from V and 11 from J, leaving 19 bases between them. This chain's CDR3 is CASSVLGPGEAPLHF. The CDR3 bases are TGTGCCAGCAGCGTATTGGGACCGGGTGAGGCACCCCTCCACTTT.

The chain couples TRBV14 to TRBJ2-1; perhaps TRBD2 as D (5 bases). CDR3 length: 15 residues. Trimming removed 2 bases at V and 7 bases at J, with 15 bases between. Germline V gene data show CDR1 as SGHDN and CDR2 as FVKESK. The CDR3: CASSQSVSGYNEQFF. The CDR3 DNA is TGTGCCAGCAGCCAAAGCGTGAGCGGTTATAATGAGCAGTTCTTC. The full variable domain, in which reference TRBV14 and TRBJ2-1 provide the parts outside the CDR3, is EAGVTQFPSHSVIEKGQTVTLRCDPISGHDNLYWYRRVMGKEIKFLLHFVKESKQDESGMPNNRFLAERTGGTYSTLKVQPAELEDSGVYFCASSQSVSGYNEQFFGPGTRLTVL.

The rearrangement links TRBV4-1 to TRBJ1-5, with TRBD1 as a possible D gene (6 bases). The CDR3 is made up of 15 amino acids. V was trimmed by 4 bases and J by 7 bases, leaving 17 bases between them. Germline lookup yields CDR1 MGHRA and CDR2 YSYEKL. The CDR3 DNA reads as TGCGCCAGCAGCCCTAGGACAGTTCAGCAACAGCCCCAGCATTTT. It is translated as CASSPRTVQQQPQHF.

The table lists this clonotype with many counts. V gene TRBV24-1 combines with J gene TRBJ2-1; D may be TRBD1 or TRBD2 (6 bases each). The CDR3 has 17 residues. V lost 3 bases and J lost 2, with 16 bases in between. Germline V gene sequence: CDR1 KGHDR, CDR2 SFDVKD. The CDR3 nucleotides read TGTGCCACCAGTGATACTACCACAGGGACTGCCTACAATGAGCAGTTCTTC. Its translation is CATSDTTTGTAYNEQFF.

Comments on this clonotype: This sequence may be a read error, since a much larger clone differs from it by one base. The chain links TRBV28 to TRBJ1-6; no reliable D call. Germline V lookup: CDR1 MDHEN, CDR2 SYDVKM. CDR3 size: 14 residues. The CDR3: CASSTGGSHSPLDF. For the CDR3, the DNA is TGTGCCAGCAGCACCGGAGGGAGTCATTCACCCCTCGACTTT.

This clonotype has more than one count but fewer than ten. The chain joins TRBV7-2 to TRBJ2-7, with 14 bases aligning to TRBD2. Per germline, CDR1 SGHTA and CDR2 FQGNSA. Trimming at V came to 4 bases and at J to 4 bases, leaving 9 bases not matched to a gene. The CDR3 loop spans 17 amino acids. CDR3 nucleotides: TGTGCCAGCAGCTCCTGGACTAGCGGGAGGAGATTTTACGAGCAGTACTTC. Translation gives CASSSWTSGRRFYEQYF.

This clonotype was detected a few times. V and J are TRBV20-1 and TRBJ2-5; a possible D gene is TRBD1 (6 bases). The CDR3 totals 15 residues. Trimming took off 0 bases at V and 4 bases at J, with 15 bases between the two ends. Germline loops: CDR1 DFQATT, CDR2 SNEGSKA (reference sequence). CDR3 bases: TGCAGTGCTAGAGAAACATCCGGGACACGAGAGACCCAGTACTTC. It codes for CSARETSGTRETQYF.